The 23 T cell receptor beta chains presented below share a single source sample, sequenced in a study of tumor-infiltrating lymphocytes in primary liver carcinoma. Germline DNA was also extracted, with blood RNA taken from unsorted whole blood. From approximately 450 ng total RNA, TCR beta cDNA was generated with a primer in the constant region. ARM-PCR was slightly modified, and three nested multiplex PCR rounds with it gave rise to the TCR beta libraries. Use of TRBV1-TRBV30 forward primers with a C-beta reverse primer characterized the first two PCR rounds, which lasted nine to eleven cycles each. Each CDR3 protein gets one entry after TCRdb re-called the multiplex PCR reads with MiXCR. The top ten hold approximately 6.6% of the sample, which has 190,000 or so distinct CDR3 sequences, about two thirds seen once. Sequencing input: peripheral blood. The receptor source for this set is an older woman with primary liver carcinoma and hepatitis B virus infection.

On this clonotype: One end of the junction does not line up with germline, which may come from a read error. The chain couples TRBV29-1 to TRBJ2-7; 10 bases line up with TRBD2. The CDR3 length is 15 residues. Germline CDR1 and CDR2: SQVTM and ANQGSEA. Here the CDR3 DNA reads TGCATCGTTAGCAGGGGAACTAGCGGGATCTACGAGCAGTACTTC. It specifies CIVSRGTSGIYEQYF.

To note about this clonotype: Being one base from a much bigger clone, this may be a read error. The rearrangement uses TRBV14 and TRBJ2-1; tentative D call: TRBD1 (6 bases). Germline V lookup: CDR1 SGHDN, CDR2 FVKESK. The V gene lost 6 bases and the J gene lost 9 bases, with 21 bases spanning the gap. CDR3 length: 15 amino acids. The CDR3 region has the DNA TGTGCCAGCAGAGGGTGGGGGCTAGCCTGGAGTGAGCAGTTCTTC. Translated: CASRGWGLAWSEQFF.

A note on this clonotype: Since the CDR3 does not end with the conserved phenylalanine or tryptophan, this likely comes from a read error. The genes are TRBV5-6 and TRBJ2-1; 7 positions agree with TRBD1. V gave up 4 bases and J gave up 0 bases; unmatched junction bases: 7. In germline, CDR1 is SGHDT, CDR2 YYEEEE. The CDR3 contains 16 residues. The CDR3 is CASSRRQGSSYNEQFL. CDR3 DNA: TGTGCCAGCAGCCGCCGACAGGGAAGCTCCTACAATGAGCAGTTCCTC.

Turning to this clonotype: The junction differs from germline at one of its ends, possibly a read error. The chain employs TRBV11-2 and TRBJ1-1; D remains unclear. Germline CDR1 SGHAT, CDR2 FQNNGV. The CDR3 is 12 residues long. The CDR3 coding sequence is TGTGCCAACAGCTTAGGTCTGGCTGAAGCTTTCTTT. Encoded protein: CANSLGLAEAFF.

This clonotype was found many times. The CDR3 coding sequence is TGCGCCAGCAGCTCGGACAGCCAAAACTATGGCTACACCTTC. This translates into CASSSDSQNYGYTF. V gene TRBV5-1 combines with J gene TRBJ1-2; tentatively, D is TRBD1 (6 bases). The CDR3 has 14 amino acids. Germline CDR1 reads SGHRS; CDR2 reads YFSETQ. V gave up 3 bases and J gave up 2 bases, with 11 bases separating them.

This rearrangement joins TRBV28 to TRBJ1-5; 7 bases line up with TRBD1. CDR1 MDHEN and CDR2 SYDVKM come from the germline V gene. This CDR3 region has 16 residues. V was pared by 5 bases and J by 4 bases, with 11 bases of the junction left unmatched. The CDR3 spells CASSPQQGQPNQPQHF. The CDR3, as DNA: TGTGCCAGCAGTCCCCAACAGGGACAGCCTAATCAGCCCCAGCATTTT.

Remarks on this clonotype: This may stem from a read error, because a much larger clone lies one nucleotide away. The chain has TRBV6-1 and TRBJ2-7; the match to TRBD2 covers 8 bases. V was pared by 1 base and J by 5 bases, with 13 bases of the junction left unmatched. The germline V gene encodes CDR1 MNHNS and CDR2 SASEGT. The CDR3 length is 17 residues. The chain's CDR3 is CASSEVAGGEFLHEQYF. The CDR3 DNA reads as TGTGCCAGCAGTGAAGTGGCCGGGGGGGAGTTCTTGCACGAGCAGTACTTC.

This clonotype was detected many times. The genes are TRBV28 and TRBJ2-4, with D possibly TRBD2 on 7 matching bases. V was pared by 6 bases and J by 6 bases, with 15 bases between. The CDR3 contains 14 residues. Germline loops: CDR1 MDHEN, CDR2 SYDVKM. CDR3 DNA sequence: TGTGCCAGCAGAAAGGGGGGGTCGGGAAACATTCAGTACTTC. The encoded protein is CASRKGGSGNIQYF.

Many counts were recorded for this clonotype. This rearrangement joins TRBV7-9 to TRBJ1-1, with D maybe TRBD1 (6 bases). The CDR3 consists of 14 residues. V was clipped by 5 bases and J by 4 bases, with 14 bases between them. CDR1 and CDR2 (germline): SEHNR, FQNEAQ (reference sequence). The CDR3 protein is CASSESGGGTEAFF. In DNA, the CDR3 is TGTGCCAGCAGCGAAAGCGGAGGGGGCACTGAAGCTTTCTTT.

The chain carries TRBV11-2 and TRBJ2-7, with TRBD2 matching over 10 bases. The V and J ends lost 9 bases and 5 bases, in that order; junction bases with no gene match: 19. Germline V lookup: CDR1 SGHAT, CDR2 FQNNGV. This CDR3 has 17 amino acids. CDR3 in amino acids: CARCLDLPSGRGHEQYF. DNA for the CDR3: TGTGCCAGATGCTTAGATCTCCCTAGCGGGAGAGGCCACGAGCAGTACTTC.

This clonotype was found once. CDR3 loop: CASRPSGTNEQYF. In DNA form, the CDR3 reads TGTGCCAGCAGACCCAGCGGGACCAACGAGCAGTACTTC. This chain joins TRBV6-2 or TRBV6-3 and TRBJ2-7, with 7 positions matching TRBD2. V dropped 6 bases and J dropped 5; count of bases not matched to a gene: 7. This CDR3 region has 13 residues. Germline-derived CDR1 and CDR2 are MNHEY and SVGEGT.

DNA of the CDR3: TGTGCCAGCAGCTTAGGGACAGGGGGCTGCGAACAGTACTTC. Protein product: CASSLGTGGCEQYF. The genes are TRBV11-2 and TRBJ2-7; TRBD1 aligns across 11 bases. CDR3 length: 14 amino acids. The V gene's germline CDR1 is SGHAT and CDR2 FQNNGV. V lost 1 base and J lost 10; bases outside the gene matches: 6.

This sequence joins TRBV10-3 and TRBJ2-7; unclear D gene. This CDR3 spans 12 amino acids. Trimming removed 0 bases at V and 6 bases at J, with 6 bases between. CDR1 ENHRY and CDR2 SYGVKD come from the germline V gene. For the CDR3, the DNA is TGTGCCATCAGTGAGTCGATCCGCGAGCAGTACTTC. It encodes CAISESIREQYF.

A word on this clonotype: Lacking the conserved final phenylalanine or tryptophan, this CDR3 likely reflects a read error. The chain employs TRBV11-2 and TRBJ2-3, with D maybe TRBD2 (5 bases). Germline values: CDR1 SGHAT, CDR2 FQNNGV. This CDR3 has 14 residues. Written as DNA, the CDR3 is TGTACCAGCAGCTTACTTCGGGGTGCAGATACGCAGTATCTT. Its protein product is CTSSLLRGADTQYL.

This clonotype was recorded at least ten times. V usage is TRBV29-1 and J usage is TRBJ1-2; no reliable D call. CDR1 is SQVTM and CDR2 is ANQGSEA in the germline V gene. The CDR3 contains 12 residues. Between the trimmed V and J ends, which lost 7 bases and 3 bases, there was a span of 12 bases. Here the CDR3 DNA reads TGCAGCGCTCAGCTGCGCTACTATGGCTACACCTTC. This translates into CSAQLRYYGYTF.

Notes on this clonotype: One end of the junction does not line up with germline, which may come from a read error. The chain recombines TRBV5-4 with TRBJ2-2; the D is unclear. From germline, CDR1 is SGHNT and CDR2 YYREEE (reference sequence). The CDR3 is made up of 13 amino acids. CDR3 sequence reads: CAGSLSGTGELFF. In DNA, the CDR3 is TGTGCCGGCAGCTTGTCAGGCACCGGGGAGCTGTTTTTT.

This rearrangement joins TRBV5-1 to TRBJ2-3; the match to TRBD2 covers 10 bases. The germline CDR1 and CDR2 sequences are SGHRS and YFSETQ. The CDR3 has 16 amino acids. The V and J ends lost 5 bases and 9 bases, in that order; junction bases with no gene match: 15. The CDR3, as DNA: TGCGCCAGCAGAAGTGGGCTAGCGGGAGCCTTGGGGACGCAGTATTTT. Translated, it gives CASRSGLAGALGTQYF.

Details on this clonotype: The junction does not match germline at one end; this may be a read error. The chain's CDR3 is CVSRWTSVSYEQYF. In DNA, the CDR3 is TGTGTCAGCAGATGGACTAGCGTCTCCTACGAGCAGTACTTC. The V gene is TRBV11-2, the J gene TRBJ2-7; 9 positions agree with TRBD2. The germline V gene encodes CDR1 SGHAT and CDR2 FQNNGV. This CDR3 is built from 14 residues.

As regards this clonotype: One end of the junction is discordant with germline, which a read error may explain. The V gene is TRBV11-2, the J gene TRBJ2-3; D gene ambiguous. The CDR3 consists of 11 residues. The germline gives CDR1 SGHAT, CDR2 FQNNGV. CDR3 coding DNA: TGTGACAACAGCCCTTTGGATACGCAGTTGTTT. Protein: CDNSPLDTQLF.

This clonotype was detected many times. The J gene is TRBJ1-1, the V gene TRBV10-2, with 9 positions matching TRBD1. The V segment lost 6 bases and the J segment 1 base; nucleotides outside the gene matches: 3. Germline lookup yields CDR1 WSHSY and CDR2 SAAADI. CDR3 length: 14 amino acids. CDR3 amino acids: CASRLQGANTEAFF. CDR3 nucleotides: TGCGCCAGCAGGTTACAGGGGGCGAACACTGAAGCTTTCTTT.

Comments on this clonotype: Given a much more abundant clone one base away, this may be a read error. The chain carries TRBV4-1 and TRBJ2-1; the D gene is possibly TRBD1 (5 bases). CDR1 is MGHRA, CDR2 YSYEKL, per germline. The CDR3 extends over 14 amino acids. CDR3 coding DNA: TGCGCCAGCAGCCAAGGAGACAGCTACAATGGGCAGTTCTTC. It is translated as CASSQGDSYNGQFF.

A few counts support this clonotype. The chain uses TRBV6-2 or TRBV6-3 and TRBJ2-1; no clear D gene. V was clipped by 2 bases and J by 8 bases, with 10 bases between them. The CDR3 is made up of 13 amino acids. Germline V gene data show CDR1 as MNHEY and CDR2 as SVGEGT. The CDR3 loop reads CASSYQLGDEQFF. CDR3 bases: TGTGCCAGCAGTTACCAGTTGGGCGATGAGCAGTTCTTC.

Worth noting for this clonotype: Germline and junction disagree at one end, which may indicate a read error. This chain links TRBV11-2 with TRBJ1-6; perhaps TRBD1 as D (5 bases). CDR3 size: 16 residues. The germline CDR1 and CDR2 sequences are SGHAT and FQNNGV. The DNA for the CDR3 is TGTGTCAGCGGCTTAGGGGATTTTCGCCAAAATTCACCCCTCCACTTT. Protein product: CVSGLGDFRQNSPLHF.